The present entry profiles one T cell receptor beta chain with its context. It was RNA transcripts that yielded the amplified TCR beta CDR3 regions. The TCR CDR3 was amplified in a first-round RT-PCR using the HTBI primer set. TCRdb analysed the multiplex PCR reads with MiXCR anew, one entry per CDR3 protein. The sample gives more than 550,000 distinct CDR3 sequences, about 18% of which show up once; around a sixth is in the top ten. A lack of ophthalmopathy progression within 18 months defined stable Graves' hyperthyroidism. Pregnant or lactating patients were excluded, as were those with uncontrolled infection or other autoimmune disease. PBMCs were collected from an approximately 10 ml volume of fresh peripheral blood. The source of the sample is a study of T cells in Graves' hyperthyroidism and ophthalmopathy. This CDR3 region has 15 residues. Germline V gene data show CDR1 as MNHNS and CDR2 as SASEGT. V lost 6 bases and J lost 2, with 17 bases in between.

The rearrangement joins TRBV6-1 to TRBJ2-7, with D perhaps matching TRBD1 or TRBD2 (5 bases each). The origin of this receptor is a man aged 50 or older with Graves' hyperthyroidism. Sample: blood. The CDR3 region is CASSRNFGDPYEQYF. The CDR3, as DNA: TGTGCCAGCAGCCGGAATTTCGGGGACCCCTACGAGCAGTACTTC.